Presented here are 6 T cell receptor beta chains from one specimen sequenced in a study of T cells expressing NK-cell markers. TCRdb re-called the 5' RACE reads; every CDR3 protein appears as one record, without DNA. This repertoire includes a few hundred thousand distinct CDR3 sequences. The sample was blood T cells: a sorted CD56 or NKG2C T cell subset, CD4+ or CD8+ T cells, or bulk PBMC T cells (not recorded which). The receptors come from a man aged 18 to 29 in good health.

This chain connects TRBV5-1 to TRBJ2-3; TCRdb's D call of TRBD1 is untestable without DNA. This CDR3 contains 16 residues. Per the germline V gene, CDR1 is SGHRS and CDR2 is YFSETQ. CDR3 loop: CASSLGRDPRADTQYF.

The V call is TRBV12-3 or TRBV12-4, the J call TRBJ1-6; TCRdb outputs TRBD1, but without DNA this stays unchecked. This CDR3 region has 14 residues. CDR3: CASTRARGFSPLHF.

The rearrangement joins TRBV5-1 to TRBJ2-1; TCRdb reports TRBD1, a call that lacks DNA to check it against. This CDR3 spans 15 amino acids. Germline V gives CDR1 SGHRS, CDR2 YFSETQ. The CDR3 sequence: CASSFTGGSYNEQFF.

The V gene is TRBV7-2, the J gene TRBJ2-7. CDR1 is SGHTA and CDR2 is FQGNSA in the germline V gene. The CDR3 loop spans 13 amino acids. CDR3 loop: CASSLSWVGEQYF.

The chain couples TRBV12-3 or TRBV12-4 to TRBJ1-5; there is no DNA to check the TCRdb D call of TRBD1. This CDR3 region has 13 residues. CDR3 amino acids: CASMRSGNQPQHF.

The chain links TRBV27 to TRBJ2-1; TCRdb gives TRBD2 as the D gene, but with no DNA this cannot be confirmed. Germline CDR1 MNHEY, CDR2 SMNVEV (reference sequence). This CDR3 region has 14 residues. CDR3 amino acids: CASSLTSGMNEQFF.